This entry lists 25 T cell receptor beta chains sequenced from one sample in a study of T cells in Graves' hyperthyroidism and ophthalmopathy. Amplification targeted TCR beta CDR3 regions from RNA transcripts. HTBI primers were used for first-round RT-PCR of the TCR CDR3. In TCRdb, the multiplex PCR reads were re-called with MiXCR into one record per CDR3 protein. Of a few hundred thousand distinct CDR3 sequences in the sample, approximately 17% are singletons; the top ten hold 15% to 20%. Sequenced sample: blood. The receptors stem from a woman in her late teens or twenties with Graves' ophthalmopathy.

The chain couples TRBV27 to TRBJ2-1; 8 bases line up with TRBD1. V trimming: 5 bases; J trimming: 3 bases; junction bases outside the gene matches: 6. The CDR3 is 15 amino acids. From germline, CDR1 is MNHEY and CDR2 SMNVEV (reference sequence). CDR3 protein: CASSDQDRDYNEQFF. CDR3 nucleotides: TGTGCCAGCAGTGACCAGGACAGGGACTACAATGAGCAGTTCTTC.

CDR3 coding DNA: TGTGCCACCTCGGACGGTGGGGGGATCAAAAACATTCAGTACTTC. It specifies CATSDGGGIKNIQYF. The chain employs TRBV7-9 and TRBJ2-4; D is perhaps TRBD2 (6 bases). With 10 bases removed from V and 3 bases from J, the gap between germline ends came to 19 bases. Germline CDR1 is SEHNR and CDR2 is FQNEAQ (reference sequence). This CDR3 is built from 15 residues. Looking up the rest from reference TRBV7-9 and TRBJ2-4 gives the full variable domain: DTGVSQNPRHKITKRGQNVTFRCDPISEHNRLYWYRQTLGQGPEFLTYFQNEAQLEKSRLLSDRFSAERPKGSFSTLEIQRTEQGDSAMYLCATSDGGGIKNIQYFGAGTRLSVL.

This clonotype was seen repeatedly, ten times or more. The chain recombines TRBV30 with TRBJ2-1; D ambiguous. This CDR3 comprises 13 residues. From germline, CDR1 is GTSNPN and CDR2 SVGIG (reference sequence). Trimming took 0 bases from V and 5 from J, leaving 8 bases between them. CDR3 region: CAWSVGENNEQFF. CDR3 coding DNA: TGTGCCTGGAGTGTCGGCGAAAACAATGAGCAGTTCTTC. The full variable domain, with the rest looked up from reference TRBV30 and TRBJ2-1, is SQTIHQWPATLVQPVGSPLSLECTVEGTSNPNLYWYRQAAGRGLQLLFYSVGIGQISSEVPQNLSASRPQDRQFILSSKKLLLSDSGFYLCAWSVGENNEQFFGPGTRLTVL.

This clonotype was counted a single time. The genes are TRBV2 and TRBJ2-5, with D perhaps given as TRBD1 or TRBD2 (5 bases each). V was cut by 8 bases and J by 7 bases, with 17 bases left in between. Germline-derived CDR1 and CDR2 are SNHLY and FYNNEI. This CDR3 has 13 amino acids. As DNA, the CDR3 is TGTGCCAGCCGAACTGGGAGCCAGGGGACCCAGTACTTC. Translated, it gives CASRTGSQGTQYF.

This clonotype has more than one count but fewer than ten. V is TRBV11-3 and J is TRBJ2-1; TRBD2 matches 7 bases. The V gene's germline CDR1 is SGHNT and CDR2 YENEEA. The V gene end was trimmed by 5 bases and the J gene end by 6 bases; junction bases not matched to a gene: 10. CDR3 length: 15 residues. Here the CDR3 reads CASSTSAGVGNEQFF. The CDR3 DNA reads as TGTGCCAGCAGCACTAGCGCCGGGGTCGGCAATGAGCAGTTCTTC.

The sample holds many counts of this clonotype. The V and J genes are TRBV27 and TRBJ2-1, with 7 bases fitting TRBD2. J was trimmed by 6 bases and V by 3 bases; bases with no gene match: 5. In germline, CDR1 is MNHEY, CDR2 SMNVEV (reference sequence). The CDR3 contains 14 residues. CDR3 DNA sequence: TGTGCCAGCAGTTTGGTGACTAGCACCAATGAGCAGTTCTTC. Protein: CASSLVTSTNEQFF.

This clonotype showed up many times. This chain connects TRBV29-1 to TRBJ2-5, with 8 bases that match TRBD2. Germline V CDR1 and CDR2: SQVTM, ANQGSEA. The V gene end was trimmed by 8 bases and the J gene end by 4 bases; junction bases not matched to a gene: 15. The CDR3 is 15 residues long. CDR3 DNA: TGCAGCCCTATGCCCCGGCGGGAGGAAGTAGAGACCCAGTACTTC. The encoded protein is CSPMPRREEVETQYF.

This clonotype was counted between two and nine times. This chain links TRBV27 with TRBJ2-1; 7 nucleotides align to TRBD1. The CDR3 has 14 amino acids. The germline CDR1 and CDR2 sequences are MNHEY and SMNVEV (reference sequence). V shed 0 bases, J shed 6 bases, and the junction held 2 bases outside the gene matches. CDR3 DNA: TGTGCCAGCAGTTTATCTGGACAGGCCAATGAGCAGTTCTTC. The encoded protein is CASSLSGQANEQFF.

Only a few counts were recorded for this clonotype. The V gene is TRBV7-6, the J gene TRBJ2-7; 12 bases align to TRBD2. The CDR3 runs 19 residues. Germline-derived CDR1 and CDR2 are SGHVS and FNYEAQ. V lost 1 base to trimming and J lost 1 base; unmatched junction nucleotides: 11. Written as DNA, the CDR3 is TGTGCCAGCAGCTTAGAGGCTAGCGGGGGGGTCGGATCTTCCTACGAGCAGTACTTC. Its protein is CASSLEASGGVGSSYEQYF.

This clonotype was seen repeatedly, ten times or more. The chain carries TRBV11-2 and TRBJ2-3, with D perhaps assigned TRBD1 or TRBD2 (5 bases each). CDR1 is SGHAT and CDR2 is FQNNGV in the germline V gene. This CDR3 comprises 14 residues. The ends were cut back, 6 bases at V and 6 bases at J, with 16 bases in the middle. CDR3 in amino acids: CASSQFGGQDTQYF. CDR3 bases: TGTGCCAGCAGTCAATTTGGGGGTCAGGATACGCAGTATTTT. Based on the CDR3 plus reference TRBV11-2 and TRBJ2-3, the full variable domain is EAGVAQSPRYKIIEKRQSVAFWCNPISGHATLYWYQQILGQGPKLLIQFQNNGVVDDSQLPKDRFSAERLKGVDSTLKIQPAKLEDSAVYLCASSQFGGQDTQYFGPGTRLTVL.

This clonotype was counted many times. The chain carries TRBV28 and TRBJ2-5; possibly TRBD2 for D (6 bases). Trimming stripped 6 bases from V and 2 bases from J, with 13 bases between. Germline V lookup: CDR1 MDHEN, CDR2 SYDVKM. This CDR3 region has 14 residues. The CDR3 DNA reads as TGTGCCAGCAGCCTGGGCGGGGCTCAAGAGACCCAGTACTTC. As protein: CASSLGGAQETQYF.

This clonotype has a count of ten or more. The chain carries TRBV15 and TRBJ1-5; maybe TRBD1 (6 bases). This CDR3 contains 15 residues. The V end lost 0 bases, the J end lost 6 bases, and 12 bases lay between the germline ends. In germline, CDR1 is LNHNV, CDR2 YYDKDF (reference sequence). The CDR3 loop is CATSRDLGRGQPQHF. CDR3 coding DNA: TGTGCCACCAGCAGAGATCTCGGCAGGGGTCAGCCCCAGCATTTT.

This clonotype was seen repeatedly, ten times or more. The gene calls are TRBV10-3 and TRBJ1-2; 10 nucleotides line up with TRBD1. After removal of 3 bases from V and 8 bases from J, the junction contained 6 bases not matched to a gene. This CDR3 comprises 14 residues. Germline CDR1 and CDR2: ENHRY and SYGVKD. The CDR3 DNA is TGTGCCATCAGTGACCCGGGACAGGGGAACGGCTACACCTTC. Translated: CAISDPGQGNGYTF.

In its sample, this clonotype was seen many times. CDR3 in DNA: TGTGCCAGCAGCTCGAGGAGCCTCGGGTACGAGCAGTACTTC. Its translation is CASSSRSLGYEQYF. The chain has TRBV11-2 and TRBJ2-7, with no clear D. V lost 4 bases, J lost 4 bases, and 14 bases lay in between. This CDR3 has 14 amino acids. The V gene's germline CDR1 is SGHAT and CDR2 FQNNGV.

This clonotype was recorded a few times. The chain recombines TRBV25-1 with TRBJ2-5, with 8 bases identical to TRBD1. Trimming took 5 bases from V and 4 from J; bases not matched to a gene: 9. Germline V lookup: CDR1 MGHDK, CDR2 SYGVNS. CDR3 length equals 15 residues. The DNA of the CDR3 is TGTGCCAGCAGTCCCTTCCCCGACAGGGGAGAGACCCAGTACTTC. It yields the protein CASSPFPDRGETQYF.

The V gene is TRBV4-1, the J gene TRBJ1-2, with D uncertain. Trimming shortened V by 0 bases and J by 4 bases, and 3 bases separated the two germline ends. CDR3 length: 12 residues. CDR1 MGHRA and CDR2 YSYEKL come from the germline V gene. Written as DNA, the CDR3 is TGCGCCAGCAGCCAAGAAATCTATGGCTACACCTTC. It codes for CASSQEIYGYTF.

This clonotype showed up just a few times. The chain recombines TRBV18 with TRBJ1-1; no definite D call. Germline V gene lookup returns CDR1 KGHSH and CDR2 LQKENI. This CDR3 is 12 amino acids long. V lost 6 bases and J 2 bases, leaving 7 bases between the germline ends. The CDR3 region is CASSVDNTEAFF. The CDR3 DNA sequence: TGTGCCAGCTCGGTGGATAACACTGAAGCTTTCTTT.

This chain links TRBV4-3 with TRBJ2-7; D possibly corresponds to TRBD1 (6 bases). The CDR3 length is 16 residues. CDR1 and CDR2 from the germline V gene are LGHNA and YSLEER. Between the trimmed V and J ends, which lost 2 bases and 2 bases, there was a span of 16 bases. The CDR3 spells CASSQLTGTTTYEQYF. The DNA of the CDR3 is TGCGCCAGCAGCCAACTGACAGGCACTACCACCTACGAGCAGTACTTC.

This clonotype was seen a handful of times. The CDR3 bases are TGTGCCAGCAGCGTAGCCTGGGGGGGCTCAGATACGCAGTATTTT. Protein product: CASSVAWGGSDTQYF. This sequence joins TRBV9 and TRBJ2-3; D is possibly TRBD2 (7 bases). This CDR3 spans 15 amino acids. V was pared by 0 bases and J by 4 bases, with 12 bases between. Germline loops: CDR1 SGDLS, CDR2 YYNGEE.

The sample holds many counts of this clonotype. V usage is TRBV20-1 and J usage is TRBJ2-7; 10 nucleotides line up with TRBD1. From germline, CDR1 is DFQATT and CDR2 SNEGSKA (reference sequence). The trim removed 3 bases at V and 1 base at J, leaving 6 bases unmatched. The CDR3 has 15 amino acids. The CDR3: CSARYRDRGSYEQYF. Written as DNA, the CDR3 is TGCAGTGCTAGGTACCGGGACAGGGGATCCTACGAGCAGTACTTC.

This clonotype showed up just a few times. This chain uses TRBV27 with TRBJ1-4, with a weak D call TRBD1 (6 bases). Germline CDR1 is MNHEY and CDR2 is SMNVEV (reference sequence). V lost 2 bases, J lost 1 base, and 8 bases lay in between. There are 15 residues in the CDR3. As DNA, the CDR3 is TGTGCCAGCAGTTTAGGGGGACAAACTAATGAAAAACTGTTTTTT. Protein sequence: CASSLGGQTNEKLFF.

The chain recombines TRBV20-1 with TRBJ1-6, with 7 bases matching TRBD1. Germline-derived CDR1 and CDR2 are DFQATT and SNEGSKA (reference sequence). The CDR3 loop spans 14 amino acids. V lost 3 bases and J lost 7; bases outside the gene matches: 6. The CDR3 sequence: CSARGAGGNSPLHF. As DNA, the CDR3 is TGCAGTGCTAGGGGGGCAGGGGGGAATTCACCCCTCCACTTT.

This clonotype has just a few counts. CDR3 DNA sequence: TGTGCCAGCAGCCAAGTGGGCTCTGGAAACACCATATATTTT. Translating gives CASSQVGSGNTIYF. The V gene is TRBV4-2, the J gene TRBJ1-3; D unclear. Trimming left V 1 base short and J 0 bases short, with 4 bases between. The CDR3 extends over 14 amino acids. CDR1 and CDR2 from the germline V gene are LGHNA and YNFKEQ.

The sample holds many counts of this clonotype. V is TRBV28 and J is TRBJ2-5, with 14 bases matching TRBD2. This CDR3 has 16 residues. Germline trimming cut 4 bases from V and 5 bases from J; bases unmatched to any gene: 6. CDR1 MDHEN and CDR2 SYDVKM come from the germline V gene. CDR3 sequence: CASSSRLAGGWETQYF. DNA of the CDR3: TGTGCCAGCAGTTCTCGACTAGCGGGGGGGTGGGAGACCCAGTACTTC.

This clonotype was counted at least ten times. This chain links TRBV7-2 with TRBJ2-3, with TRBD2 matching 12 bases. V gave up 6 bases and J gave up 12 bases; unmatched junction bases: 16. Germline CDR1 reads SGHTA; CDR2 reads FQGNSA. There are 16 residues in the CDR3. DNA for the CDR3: TGTGCCAGCAGTTCTATGCCGGAGACTAGCGGGAGAACACAGTATTTT. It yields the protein CASSSMPETSGRTQYF.